Sequencing of this T cell receptor (beta chain) was carried out in a study of cytomegalovirus exposure and HLA in healthy donors. The PCR was carried out with 60 Vbeta primers and 13 Jbeta primers. Measured with immunoSEQ multiplex PCR; TCRdb has only the in-frame clones, and not every one. Among approximately 78,000 clones, roughly 84% were seen once, and the ten largest hold 2.4%. Study-level results: Later analysis suggested most CMV-associated TCR beta chains were HLA-restricted. According to a later analysis, donors in an Asian-associated ancestry cluster reportedly had fewer N-insertions than the roughly 640-donor mean.

V lost 0 bases and J lost 3; bases outside the gene matches: 11. From germline, CDR1 is SGHDN and CDR2 FVKESK. This CDR3 spans 18 amino acids. Note on this clone: Its cognate antigen is unknown.

The TCR sequence derives from a woman between 45 and 65 years old in good health and CMV-seronegative. Sequencing input: PBMCs. The chain employs TRBV14 and TRBJ2-3, with 8 bases aligning to TRBD2. CDR3 residues: CASSQDLRTSGGTDTQYF. CDR3 in DNA: TGTGCCAGCAGCCAAGATCTAAGGACGAGCGGGGGAACAGATACGCAGTATTTT. The full variable domain, completed using reference TRBV14 and TRBJ2-3, is EAGVTQFPSHSVIEKGQTVTLRCDPISGHDNLYWYRRVMGKEIKFLLHFVKESKQDESGMPNNRFLAERTGGTYSTLKVQPAELEDSGVYFCASSQDLRTSGGTDTQYFGPGTRLTVL.